Listed below are T cell receptor beta chains from one sample, sequenced in a study of vaccination and CD4 T cells after COVID-19. Each CDR3 protein gets one entry after TCRdb re-called the PCR reads with MiXCR. The data contain under 30,000 distinct CDR3 sequences, approximately 49% of them singletons. Sequencing used CD4+ T cells from blood, obtained about 7 months after SARS-CoV-2 vaccination. The origin of the receptors is a human donor who had recovered from COVID-19. The CDR3 runs from the conserved cysteine through the conserved F or W. D genes are given only for firm matches. Size values are once, few and many counts, or a class for expanded clones, and some rows have none.

j_gene,d_gene,v_gene,abundance,CDR3aa,CDR3nt
TRBJ2-2,.,TRBV28,.,CASSEGGGELFF,TGTGCCAGCAGCGAGGGGGGCGGGGAGCTGTTTTTT
TRBJ2-5,.,TRBV20-1,few,CSARDWGSKETQYF,TGCAGTGCTAGAGATTGGGGCAGTAAAGAGACCCAGTACTTC
TRBJ2-5,.,TRBV28,.,CASRMDPGMETQYF,TGTGCCAGCAGGATGGACCCTGGGATGGAGACCCAGTACTTC
TRBJ1-2,.,TRBV7-2,few,CASSLGQGRYGYTF,TGTGCCAGCAGCTTAGGTCAGGGGAGGTATGGCTACACCTTC
TRBJ2-7,.,TRBV6-5,.,CASSYTSSQYEQYF,TGTGCCAGCAGTTACACTAGCTCACAATACGAGCAGTACTTC
TRBJ2-3,TRBD2,TRBV12-3/TRBV12-4,.,CASRTSLTDTQYF,TGTGCCAGTAGGACTAGCCTCACAGATACGCAGTATTTT
TRBJ2-5,.,TRBV4-1,.,CASSFSREIQETQYF,TGCGCCAGCAGCTTCAGCAGGGAGATACAAGAGACCCAGTACTTC
TRBJ2-7,TRBD2,TRBV6-1,.,CASSEFLAGAWEQYF,TGTGCCAGCAGTGAATTCTTAGCGGGAGCGTGGGAGCAGTACTTC
TRBJ2-7,.,TRBV6-5,once,CASSYRSEKTYEQYF,TGTGCCAGCAGTTACAGGTCGGAAAAAACCTACGAGCAGTACTTC
TRBJ2-7,.,TRBV20-1,.,CSAAEGISYEQYF,TGCAGTGCCGCCGAGGGAATCTCCTACGAGCAGTACTTC
TRBJ2-5,TRBD2,TRBV6-2/TRBV6-3,few,CASSHPGTSGETQYF,TGTGCCAGCAGTCACCCCGGGACTAGTGGAGAGACCCAGTACTTC
TRBJ1-1,TRBD1,TRBV20-1,.,CSATRTGRGGNTEAFF,TGCAGTGCTACTCGGACAGGGCGCGGTGGGAACACTGAAGCTTTCTTT
TRBJ2-7,.,TRBV4-1,.,CASSGRQNSYEQYF,TGCGCCAGCAGTGGTAGACAAAACTCCTACGAGCAGTACTTC
TRBJ2-6,.,TRBV6-1,.,CASGLETRGRPSGANVLTF,TGTGCCAGCGGGCTGGAGACCAGGGGCCGCCCCTCTGGGGCCAACGTCCTGACTTTC
TRBJ2-7,TRBD1,TRBV18,.,CASSPRQGSYEQYF,TGTGCCAGCTCACCAAGACAGGGATCCTACGAGCAGTACTTC
TRBJ1-1,TRBD1,TRBV15,few,CATSGDRDFMTEAFF,TGTGCCACCAGCGGAGACAGGGATTTCATGACTGAAGCTTTCTTT
TRBJ2-5,TRBD1,TRBV4-2,.,CASSQKGPGQGGETQYF,TGTGCCAGCAGCCAAAAGGGCCCGGGACAGGGGGGAGAGACCCAGTACTTC
TRBJ2-2,TRBD1,TRBV28,.,CASSLDRGWSGELFF,TGTGCCAGCAGTTTAGACAGGGGATGGTCCGGGGAGCTGTTTTTT
TRBJ2-1,.,TRBV15,.,CATSFSGHRSYNEQFF,TGTGCCACCAGTTTCAGCGGGCACCGCTCCTACAATGAGCAGTTCTTC
TRBJ2-2,.,TRBV7-9,few,CASSLDRNTGELFF,TGTGCCAGCAGCTTGGACAGGAACACCGGGGAGCTGTTTTTT
TRBJ2-3,.,TRBV7-9,few,CASSSSTTTDTQYF,TGTGCCAGCAGCTCCTCGACAACCACAGATACGCAGTATTTT
TRBJ1-6,.,TRBV21-1,few,CASSKNYRVGTNSPLHF,TGTGCCAGCAGCAAAAACTACAGGGTTGGGACTAATTCACCCCTCCACTTT
TRBJ2-3,.,TRBV24-1,.,CATSDFRWEPQYF,TGTGCCACCAGTGATTTTCGATGGGAGCCGCAGTATTTT
TRBJ2-1,TRBD2,TRBV5-4,.,CASSSAGATYNEQFF,TGTGCCAGCAGCTCAGCGGGAGCCACCTACAATGAGCAGTTCTTC
TRBJ1-5,.,TRBV6-1,.,CASNDDSYSNQPQHF,TGTGCCAGCAACGACGACAGCTATAGCAATCAGCCCCAGCATTTT
TRBJ2-6,.,TRBV7-8,.,CASSLLISGANVLTF,TGTGCCAGCAGCTTACTGATCTCTGGGGCCAACGTCCTGACTTTC
TRBJ2-1,TRBD2,TRBV6-1,.,CASRRRGGSGDNEQFF,TGTGCCAGCAGGAGGAGGGGCGGGAGCGGGGACAATGAGCAGTTCTTC
TRBJ1-1,.,TRBV12-3/TRBV12-4,.,CASSTSMNTEAFF,TGTGCCAGCAGTACAAGCATGAACACTGAAGCTTTCTTT
TRBJ1-1,.,TRBV28,.,CASSPPGGARGNTEAFF,TGTGCCAGCAGTCCCCCCGGCGGGGCTCGGGGGAACACTGAAGCTTTCTTT
TRBJ2-5,.,TRBV20-1,.,CSARGDGGTGEGQETQYF,TGCAGTGCTAGGGGGGACGGGGGAACGGGAGAGGGCCAAGAGACCCAGTACTTC
TRBJ1-5,.,TRBV27,.,CAPPFNSANARDRRSQPQHF,TGTGCCCCCCCTTTTAATTCCGCCAACGCCCGGGACCGACGAAGTCAGCCCCAGCATTTT
TRBJ2-3,.,TRBV2,once,CARGRGATDTQYF,TGTGCCCGCGGACGGGGGGCGACAGATACGCAGTATTTT
TRBJ2-5,.,TRBV24-1,.,CATSDLTSRETQYF,TGTGCCACCAGTGACCTGACCAGCCGGGAGACCCAGTACTTC
TRBJ2-7,.,TRBV20-1,.,CSARWRGNYEQYF,TGCAGTGCTAGGTGGAGGGGGAACTACGAGCAGTACTTC
TRBJ2-7,.,TRBV28,.,CASRGTSPSWDEQYF,TGTGCCAGCAGAGGTACTAGCCCAAGCTGGGACGAGCAGTACTTC
TRBJ2-3,.,TRBV6-1,.,CASSVEAPDTQYF,TGTGCCAGCAGTGTCGAGGCGCCAGATACGCAGTATTTT
TRBJ1-3,TRBD1,TRBV7-2,.,CASSWTGSGNTIYF,TGTGCCAGCAGCTGGACAGGGTCTGGAAACACCATATATTTT
TRBJ1-5,.,TRBV4-2,.,CASSQEVGLGNQPQHF,TGTGCCAGCAGCCAAGAGGTCGGGCTGGGCAATCAGCCCCAGCATTTT
TRBJ1-1,.,TRBV6-5,.,CASSYWGTEAFF,TGTGCCAGCAGTTACTGGGGGACTGAAGCTTTCTTT
TRBJ1-6,.,TRBV20-1,.,CSLPGRHSTLHF,TGCAGTCTCCCTGGGCGGCATAGCACCCTCCACTTT
TRBJ2-3,.,TRBV20-1,few,CSARALPTRGTDTQYF,TGCAGTGCTAGAGCGCTTCCCACTAGGGGCACAGATACGCAGTATTTT
TRBJ1-5,.,TRBV7-2,few,CASSFSSGNQPQHF,TGTGCCAGCAGCTTTTCATCAGGGAACCAGCCCCAGCATTTT
TRBJ2-7,.,TRBV6-1,few,CASSRHLYTPYEQYF,TGTGCCAGCAGCCGGCATCTTTACACTCCCTACGAGCAGTACTTC
TRBJ2-2,TRBD2,TRBV25-1,.,CASSRRAGRKREHGGELFF,TGTGCCAGCAGCAGGCGGGCGGGAAGAAAGCGGGAACATGGCGGGGAGCTGTTTTTT
TRBJ1-5,.,TRBV15,.,CATSRDQQGRQPQHF,TGTGCCACCAGCAGAGATCAACAGGGACGTCAGCCCCAGCATTTT
TRBJ1-5,.,TRBV27,.,CASSTRTADRSNQPQHF,TGTGCCAGCAGTACCAGAACCGCAGACAGGAGTAATCAGCCCCAGCATTTT
TRBJ2-6,TRBD1,TRBV19,.,CASSINSVGQNAFSGANVLTF,TGTGCCAGTAGTATTAATAGTGTGGGACAGAACGCTTTCTCTGGGGCCAACGTCCTGACTTTC
TRBJ2-1,.,TRBV7-2,.,CASSLGGTNNEQFF,TGTGCCAGCAGCTTAGGGGGGACCAACAATGAGCAGTTCTTC